The 9 T cell receptor beta chains reported below all come from one sample, sequenced in a study of early T cells in non-severe SARS-CoV-2 infection. One entry per CDR3 protein, called by TCRdb with MiXCR from the 5' RACE reads. The sample has tens of thousands of distinct CDR3 sequences; roughly 4.2% are singletons. What was sequenced was whole blood. The receptor set was obtained from an adult who was a healthcare worker with PCR-confirmed SARS-CoV-2 infection or an uninfected control (not recorded which).

In its sample, this clonotype was seen many times. The V gene is TRBV5-1, the J gene TRBJ2-7, with a possible D match to TRBD2 (5 bases). The germline V and J ends were trimmed by 4 bases and 4 bases, with 12 bases remaining between them. Germline CDR1 reads SGHRS; CDR2 reads YFSETQ. The CDR3 sequence is 13 residues long. The DNA for the CDR3 is TGCGCCAGCAGCGAAGGGTCGGGGTACGAGCAGTACTTC. It specifies CASSEGSGYEQYF.

In its sample, this clonotype was seen a few times. The CDR3 region is CSAGDRSYEQYF. CDR3 sequence (DNA): TGCAGTGCTGGGGACAGATCCTACGAGCAGTACTTC. The chain has TRBV20-1 and TRBJ2-7, with 7 nucleotides matching TRBD1. The CDR3 extends over 12 amino acids. The ends lost 5 bases at V and 1 base at J; junction bases unmatched: 2. The germline V gene encodes CDR1 DFQATT and CDR2 SNEGSKA (reference sequence).

This clonotype was found many times. The chain combines TRBV11-3 with TRBJ2-3; 11 bases are shared with TRBD2. CDR3 length: 15 residues. The trim removed 5 bases at V and 4 bases at J, leaving 5 bases unmatched. Germline-derived CDR1 and CDR2 are SGHNT and YENEEA. The CDR3 nucleotides are TGTGCCAGCAGCCCCGGGACTAGCGGTCCAGATACGCAGTATTTT. Residues: CASSPGTSGPDTQYF. The variable domain in full, completed from reference TRBV11-3 and TRBJ2-3, reads EAGVVQSPRYKIIEKKQPVAFWCNPISGHNTLYWYLQNLGQGPELLIRYENEEAVDDSQLPKDRFSAERLKGVDSTLKIQPAELGDSAVYLCASSPGTSGPDTQYFGPGTRLTVL.

This clonotype was detected many times. This rearrangement joins TRBV4-2 to TRBJ2-3; 14 bases fit TRBD2. Germline V gives CDR1 LGHNA, CDR2 YNFKEQ. The V segment lost 6 bases and the J segment 8 bases; nucleotides outside the gene matches: 13. The CDR3 is made up of 17 amino acids. The DNA of the CDR3 is TGTGCCAGCAGGACTAGCGGGGGGGAGACCGCCTCTGGTACGCAGTATTTT. Protein: CASRTSGGETASGTQYF.

This chain links TRBV11-2 with TRBJ1-1; no clear D. The V end was cut by 4 bases, the J end by 10 bases, with 16 bases between. Germline CDR1 reads SGHAT; CDR2 reads FQNNGV. This CDR3 is built from 13 residues. DNA for the CDR3: TGTGCCAGCAGCTACACTAGTCCCAAGGGAGCTTTCTTT. This encodes CASSYTSPKGAFF.

This clonotype was counted at least ten times. The chain couples TRBV20-1 to TRBJ2-7; 7 positions agree with TRBD1. The CDR3 loop spans 15 amino acids. The trim removed 0 bases at V and 2 bases at J, leaving 7 bases unmatched. From germline, CDR1 is DFQATT and CDR2 SNEGSKA (reference sequence). CDR3 amino acids: CSARDQTGKAYEQYF. The DNA of the CDR3 is TGCAGTGCTAGAGATCAGACAGGGAAGGCCTACGAGCAGTACTTC.

This clonotype is medium-sized (0.01 to 0.1%) in the sample. V and J are TRBV3-1 and TRBJ2-5, with D possibly TRBD2 on 6 matching bases. The CDR3 length is 13 residues. Germline assignment: CDR1 LGHDT and CDR2 YNNKEL (reference sequence). Between the trimmed V and J ends, which lost 0 bases and 6 bases, there was a span of 8 bases. CDR3 sequence: CASSQEGGKTQYF. The CDR3 region has the DNA TGTGCCAGCAGCCAAGAGGGGGGAAAGACCCAGTACTTC.

The gene calls are TRBV2 and TRBJ1-4; D is unclear. The germline gives CDR1 SNHLY, CDR2 FYNNEI. The CDR3 is 16 amino acids. Trimming stripped 0 bases from V and 0 bases from J, with 8 bases between. The CDR3 sequence is CASSEALPATNEKLFF. The CDR3 bases are TGTGCCAGCAGTGAAGCGCTTCCAGCAACTAATGAAAAACTGTTTTTT.

This clonotype appeared a few times. CDR3 loop: CASSLPGQGSMNTEAFF. For the CDR3, the DNA is TGTGCCAGCAGTCTCCCGGGACAGGGCTCGATGAACACTGAAGCTTTCTTT. This chain uses TRBV28 with TRBJ1-1; TRBD1 matches 9 bases. The CDR3 runs to 17 residues. Germline lookup yields CDR1 MDHEN and CDR2 SYDVKM. The V and J ends lost 5 bases and 0 bases, in that order; junction bases with no gene match: 10.